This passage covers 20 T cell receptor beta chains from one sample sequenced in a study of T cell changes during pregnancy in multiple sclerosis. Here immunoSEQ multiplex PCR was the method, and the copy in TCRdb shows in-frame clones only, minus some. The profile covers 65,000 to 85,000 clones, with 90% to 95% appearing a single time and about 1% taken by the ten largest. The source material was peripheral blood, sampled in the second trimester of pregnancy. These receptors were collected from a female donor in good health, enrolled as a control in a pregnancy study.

This CDR3 is CASSHSGDSEQFF. In nucleotides, the CDR3 is TGCGCCAGCAGCCACTCGGGGGACAGTGAGCAGTTCTTC. This chain connects TRBV4-1 to TRBJ2-1; perhaps TRBD1 as D (7 bases). CDR1 is MGHRA, CDR2 YSYEKL, per germline. The V end was cut by 3 bases, the J end by 9 bases, with 12 bases between. The CDR3 covers 13 residues.

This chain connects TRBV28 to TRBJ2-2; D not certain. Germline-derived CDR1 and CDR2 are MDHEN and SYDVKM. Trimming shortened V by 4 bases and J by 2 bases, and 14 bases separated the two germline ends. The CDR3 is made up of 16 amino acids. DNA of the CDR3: TGTGCCAGCAGTTCAGCAGGTCCCTCTAACACCGGGGAGCTGTTTTTT. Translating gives CASSSAGPSNTGELFF.

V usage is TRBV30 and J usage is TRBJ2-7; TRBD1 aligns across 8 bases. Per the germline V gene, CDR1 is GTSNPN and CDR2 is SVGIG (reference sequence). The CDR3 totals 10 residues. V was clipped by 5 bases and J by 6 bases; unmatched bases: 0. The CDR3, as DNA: TGTGCCTGGGGGACAGGCGAGCAGTACTTC. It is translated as CAWGTGEQYF.

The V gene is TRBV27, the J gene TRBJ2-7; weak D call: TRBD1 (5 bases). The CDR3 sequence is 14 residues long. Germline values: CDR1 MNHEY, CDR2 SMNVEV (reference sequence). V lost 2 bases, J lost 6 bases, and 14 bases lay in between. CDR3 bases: TGTGCCAGCAGTTTAGACGGTATCAGGGCCGAGCAGTACTTC. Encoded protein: CASSLDGIRAEQYF.

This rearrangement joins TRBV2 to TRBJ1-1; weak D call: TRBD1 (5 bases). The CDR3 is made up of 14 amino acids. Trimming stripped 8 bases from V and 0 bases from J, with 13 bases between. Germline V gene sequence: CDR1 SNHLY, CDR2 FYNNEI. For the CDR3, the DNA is TGTGCCAGCGGGGGGGGTCCAATGAACACTGAAGCTTTCTTT. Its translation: CASGGGPMNTEAFF.

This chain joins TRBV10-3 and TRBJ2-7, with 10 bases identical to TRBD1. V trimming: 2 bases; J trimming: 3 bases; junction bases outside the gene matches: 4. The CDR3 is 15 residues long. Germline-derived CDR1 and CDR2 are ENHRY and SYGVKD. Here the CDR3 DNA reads TGTGCCATCAGTGAGCCGGGACAGGGGAGCTACGAGCAGTACTTC. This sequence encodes CAISEPGQGSYEQYF.

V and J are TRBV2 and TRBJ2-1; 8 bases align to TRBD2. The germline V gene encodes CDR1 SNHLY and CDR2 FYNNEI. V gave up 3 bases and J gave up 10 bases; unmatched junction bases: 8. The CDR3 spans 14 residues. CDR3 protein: CASSDLIAGREQFF. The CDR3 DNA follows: TGTGCCAGCAGTGATCTGATAGCGGGAAGGGAGCAGTTCTTC. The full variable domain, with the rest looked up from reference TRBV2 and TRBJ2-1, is EPEVTQTPSHQVTQMGQEVILRCVPISNHLYFYWYRQILGQKVEFLVSFYNNEISEKSEIFDDQFSVERPDGSNFTLKIRSTKLEDSAMYFCASSDLIAGREQFFGPGTRLTVL.

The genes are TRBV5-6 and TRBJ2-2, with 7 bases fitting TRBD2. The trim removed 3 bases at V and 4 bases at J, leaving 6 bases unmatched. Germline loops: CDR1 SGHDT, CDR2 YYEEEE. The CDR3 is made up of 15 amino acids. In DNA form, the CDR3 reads TGTGCCAGCAGCTCGGTGGGAGGGTTCACCGGGGAGCTGTTTTTT. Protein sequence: CASSSVGGFTGELFF.

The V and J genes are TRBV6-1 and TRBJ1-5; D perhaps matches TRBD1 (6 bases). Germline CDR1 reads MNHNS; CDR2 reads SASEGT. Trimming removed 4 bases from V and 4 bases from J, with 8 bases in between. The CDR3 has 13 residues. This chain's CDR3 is CASSGTANQPQHF. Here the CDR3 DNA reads TGTGCCAGCAGTGGGACAGCGAATCAGCCCCAGCATTTT.

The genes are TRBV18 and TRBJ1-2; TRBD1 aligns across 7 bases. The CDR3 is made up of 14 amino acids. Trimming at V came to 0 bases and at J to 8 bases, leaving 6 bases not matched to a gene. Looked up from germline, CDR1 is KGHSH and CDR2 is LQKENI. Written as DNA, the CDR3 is TGTGCCAGCTCACCACCTGTACAGGGGACCGGCTACACCTTC. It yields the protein CASSPPVQGTGYTF.

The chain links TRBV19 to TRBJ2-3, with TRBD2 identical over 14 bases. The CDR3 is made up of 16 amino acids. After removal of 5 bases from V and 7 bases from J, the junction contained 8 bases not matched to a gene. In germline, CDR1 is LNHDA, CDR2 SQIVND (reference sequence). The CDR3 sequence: CASSPRLAGGPYTQYF. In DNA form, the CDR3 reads TGTGCCAGTAGTCCCCGACTAGCGGGAGGGCCGTATACGCAGTATTTT.

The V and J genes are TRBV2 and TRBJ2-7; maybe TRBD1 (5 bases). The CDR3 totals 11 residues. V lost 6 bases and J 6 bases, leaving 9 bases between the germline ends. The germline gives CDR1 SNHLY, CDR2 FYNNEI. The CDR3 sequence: CASRSGLEQYF. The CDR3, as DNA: TGTGCCAGCAGATCAGGGCTCGAGCAGTACTTC.

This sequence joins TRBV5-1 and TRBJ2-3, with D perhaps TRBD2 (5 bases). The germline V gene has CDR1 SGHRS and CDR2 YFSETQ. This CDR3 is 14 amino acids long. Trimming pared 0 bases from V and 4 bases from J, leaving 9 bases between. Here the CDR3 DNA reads TGCGCCAGCAGCTTGGCCCTCGGGGCAGATACGCAGTATTTT. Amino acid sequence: CASSLALGADTQYF.

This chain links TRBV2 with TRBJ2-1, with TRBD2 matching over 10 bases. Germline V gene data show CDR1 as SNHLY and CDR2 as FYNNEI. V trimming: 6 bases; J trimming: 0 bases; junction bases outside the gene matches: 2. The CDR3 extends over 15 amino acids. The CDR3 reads CASSASGSSYNEQFF. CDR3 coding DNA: TGTGCCAGCAGCGCTAGCGGGAGCTCCTACAATGAGCAGTTCTTC.

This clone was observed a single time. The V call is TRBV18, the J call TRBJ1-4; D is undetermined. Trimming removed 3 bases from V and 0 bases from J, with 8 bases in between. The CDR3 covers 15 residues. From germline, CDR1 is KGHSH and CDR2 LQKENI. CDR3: CASSPEAATNEKLFF. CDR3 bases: TGTGCCAGCTCACCTGAGGCAGCAACTAATGAAAAACTGTTTTTT.

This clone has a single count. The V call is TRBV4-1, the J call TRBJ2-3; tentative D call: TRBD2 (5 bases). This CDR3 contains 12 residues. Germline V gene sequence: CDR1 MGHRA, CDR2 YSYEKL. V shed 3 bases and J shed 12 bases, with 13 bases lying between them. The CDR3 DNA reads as TGCGCCAGCAGCCACCCTCCGGGATCCCAGTATTTT. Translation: CASSHPPGSQYF.

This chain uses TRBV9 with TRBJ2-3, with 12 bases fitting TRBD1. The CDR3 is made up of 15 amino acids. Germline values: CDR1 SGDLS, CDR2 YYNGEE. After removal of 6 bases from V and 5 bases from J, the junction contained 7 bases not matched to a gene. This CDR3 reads CASTPGDRGLDTQYF. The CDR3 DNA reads TGTGCCAGCACTCCGGGGGACAGGGGGCTAGATACGCAGTATTTT.

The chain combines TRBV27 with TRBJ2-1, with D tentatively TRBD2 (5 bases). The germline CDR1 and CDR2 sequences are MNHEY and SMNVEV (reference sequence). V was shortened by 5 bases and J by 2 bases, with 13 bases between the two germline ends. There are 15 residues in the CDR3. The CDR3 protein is CASSPSGTTYNEQFF. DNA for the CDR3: TGTGCCAGCAGTCCAAGCGGAACCACCTACAATGAGCAGTTCTTC.

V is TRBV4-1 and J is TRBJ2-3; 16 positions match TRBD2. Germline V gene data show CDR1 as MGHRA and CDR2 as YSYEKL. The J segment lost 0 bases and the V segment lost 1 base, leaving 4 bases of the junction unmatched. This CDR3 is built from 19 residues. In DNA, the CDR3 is TGCGCCAGCAGCCAAGTTGGGACTAGCGGGAGGGCGAGCACAGATACGCAGTATTTT. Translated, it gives CASSQVGTSGRASTDTQYF.

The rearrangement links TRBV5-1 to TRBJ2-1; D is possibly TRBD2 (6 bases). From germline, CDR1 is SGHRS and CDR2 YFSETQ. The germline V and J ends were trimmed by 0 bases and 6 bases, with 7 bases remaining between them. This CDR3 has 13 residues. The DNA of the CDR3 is TGCGCCAGCAGCTTGGGGGGGGTCAATGAGCAGTTCTTC. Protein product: CASSLGGVNEQFF.